This TCR beta chain was sequenced in a study of blood T cell repertoires in COVID-19. As for the study in general: T cells, B-cell-depleted T cells, or PBMCs supplied cDNA or gDNA.

The CDR3 is made up of 13 amino acids. The V gene end was trimmed by 6 bases and the J gene end by 7 bases; junction bases not matched to a gene: 7. This table comes from immunoSEQ multiplex PCR, and its TCRdb copy is limited to in-frame clones, with some not included. Here the sample spans approximately 300,000 clones, around four fifths being singletons. The sequence came from a woman aged 45-60 years with acute or convalescent COVID-19. V gene TRBV12-3 or TRBV12-4 combines with J gene TRBJ1-1; the match to TRBD1 covers 8 bases. Sequencing was done on a sample of peripheral blood. CDR3 sequence: CASSQTTGVEAFF. In DNA, the CDR3 is TGTGCCAGCAGCCAAACGACAGGGGTTGAAGCTTTCTTT.